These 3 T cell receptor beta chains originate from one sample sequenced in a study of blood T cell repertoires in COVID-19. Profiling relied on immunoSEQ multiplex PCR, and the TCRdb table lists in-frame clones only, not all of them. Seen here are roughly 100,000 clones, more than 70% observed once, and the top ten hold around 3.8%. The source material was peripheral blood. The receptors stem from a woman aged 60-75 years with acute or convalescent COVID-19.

DNA of the CDR3: TGTGCCAGCAGGGGGGCCGGGACAGGGGCGGCTGAAGCTTTCTTT. It yields the protein CASRGAGTGAAEAFF. J is TRBJ1-1 and V is TRBV28; 10 bases are a match to TRBD1. This CDR3 has 15 residues. J lost 6 bases, V lost 6 bases, and 10 bases had no gene match. Germline loops: CDR1 MDHEN, CDR2 SYDVKM.

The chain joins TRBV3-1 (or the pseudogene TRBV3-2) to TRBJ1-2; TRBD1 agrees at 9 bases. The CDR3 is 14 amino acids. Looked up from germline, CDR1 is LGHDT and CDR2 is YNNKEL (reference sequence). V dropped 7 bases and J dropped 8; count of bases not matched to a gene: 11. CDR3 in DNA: TGTGCCAGCACCCGGACAGGGGCCTTAGGCGGCTACACCTTC. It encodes CASTRTGALGGYTF.

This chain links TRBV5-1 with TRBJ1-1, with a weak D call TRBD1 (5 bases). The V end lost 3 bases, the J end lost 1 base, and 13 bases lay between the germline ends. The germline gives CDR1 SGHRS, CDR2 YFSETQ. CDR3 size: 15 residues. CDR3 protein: CASSWGGTQNTEAFF. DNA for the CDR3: TGCGCCAGCAGCTGGGGGGGGACCCAGAACACTGAAGCTTTCTTT.